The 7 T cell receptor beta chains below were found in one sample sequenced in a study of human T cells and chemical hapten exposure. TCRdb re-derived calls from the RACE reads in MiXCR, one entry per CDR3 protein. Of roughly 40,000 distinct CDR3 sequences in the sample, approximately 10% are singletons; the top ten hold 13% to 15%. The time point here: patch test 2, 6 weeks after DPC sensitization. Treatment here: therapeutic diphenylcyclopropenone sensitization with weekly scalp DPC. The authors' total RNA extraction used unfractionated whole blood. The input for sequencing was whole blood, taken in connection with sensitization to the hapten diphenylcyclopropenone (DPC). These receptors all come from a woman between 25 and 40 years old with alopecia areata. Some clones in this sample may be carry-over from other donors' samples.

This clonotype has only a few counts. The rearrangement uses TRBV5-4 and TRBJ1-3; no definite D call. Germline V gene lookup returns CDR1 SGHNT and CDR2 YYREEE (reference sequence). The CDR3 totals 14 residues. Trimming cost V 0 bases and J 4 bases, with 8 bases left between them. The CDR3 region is CASSLGGSGNTIYF. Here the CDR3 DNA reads TGTGCCAGCAGCTTGGGAGGGAGCGGAAACACCATATATTTT.

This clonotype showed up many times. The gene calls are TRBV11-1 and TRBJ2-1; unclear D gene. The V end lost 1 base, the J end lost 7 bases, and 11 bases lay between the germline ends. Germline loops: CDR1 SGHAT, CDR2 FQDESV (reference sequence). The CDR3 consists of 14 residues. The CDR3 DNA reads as TGTGCCAGCAGCTTAGTCCCACCGAGGAATGAGCAGTTCTTC. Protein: CASSLVPPRNEQFF.

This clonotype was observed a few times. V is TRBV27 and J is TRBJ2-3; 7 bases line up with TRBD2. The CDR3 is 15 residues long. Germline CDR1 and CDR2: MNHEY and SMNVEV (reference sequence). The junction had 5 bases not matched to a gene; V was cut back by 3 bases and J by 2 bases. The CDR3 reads CASSFGGVDTDTQYF. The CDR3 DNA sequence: TGTGCCAGCAGTTTTGGGGGGGTGGACACAGATACGCAGTATTTT.

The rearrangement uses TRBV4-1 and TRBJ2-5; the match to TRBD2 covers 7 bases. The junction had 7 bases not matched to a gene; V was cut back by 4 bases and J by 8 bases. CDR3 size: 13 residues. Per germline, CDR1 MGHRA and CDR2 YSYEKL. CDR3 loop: CASSLPGGGTQYF. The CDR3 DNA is TGCGCCAGCAGCCTTCCGGGCGGGGGAACCCAGTACTTC.

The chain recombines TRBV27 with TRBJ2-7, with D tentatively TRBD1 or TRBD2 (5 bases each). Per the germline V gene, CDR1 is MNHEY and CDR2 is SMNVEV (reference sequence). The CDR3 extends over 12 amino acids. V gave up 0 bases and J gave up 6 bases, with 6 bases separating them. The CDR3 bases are TGTGCCAGCAGTTTATCCGGGGCCGAGCAGTACTTC. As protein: CASSLSGAEQYF.

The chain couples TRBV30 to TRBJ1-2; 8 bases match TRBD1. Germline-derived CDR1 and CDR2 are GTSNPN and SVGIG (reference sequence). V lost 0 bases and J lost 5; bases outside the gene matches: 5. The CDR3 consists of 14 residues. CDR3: CAWSVGQGAYGYTF. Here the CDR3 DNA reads TGTGCCTGGAGTGTAGGGCAGGGGGCGTATGGCTACACCTTC.

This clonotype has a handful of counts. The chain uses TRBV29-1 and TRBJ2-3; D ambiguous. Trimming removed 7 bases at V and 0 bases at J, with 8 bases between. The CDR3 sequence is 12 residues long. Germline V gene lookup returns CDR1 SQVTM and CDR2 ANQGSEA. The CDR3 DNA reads TGCAGCGCCTCGCAAAGCACAGATACGCAGTATTTT. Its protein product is CSASQSTDTQYF.